This passage covers 4 T cell receptor beta chains from one sample sequenced in a study of shared clonotypes between healthy human individuals. Here immunoSEQ multiplex PCR was the method, and the copy in TCRdb shows in-frame clones only, minus some. Of about 1.5 million clones listed, around 98% are singletons. Specimen: naive CD4+ T cells sorted from blood. Described subset: CD45RA+ positively selected. These receptors were obtained from a young man in good health.

The V call is TRBV7-9, the J call TRBJ1-3, with D perhaps TRBD1 (6 bases). Trimming shortened V by 2 bases and J by 8 bases, and 13 bases separated the two germline ends. Germline lookup yields CDR1 SEHNR and CDR2 FQNEAQ (reference sequence). The CDR3 has 14 amino acids. The CDR3 nucleotides are TGTGCCAGCAGCTTACAGGACAGCCTGGACACCATATATTTT. Translated: CASSLQDSLDTIYF.

The V and J genes are TRBV9 and TRBJ2-7; 8 nucleotides agree with TRBD2. Per the germline V gene, CDR1 is SGDLS and CDR2 is YYNGEE. With 4 bases clipped from V and 6 bases from J, the junction kept 9 bases outside the gene matches. The CDR3 spans 14 residues. The chain's CDR3 is CASSPPAGESEQYF. The CDR3 DNA is TGTGCCAGCAGCCCCCCAGCGGGAGAATCCGAGCAGTACTTC.

The rearrangement links TRBV18 to TRBJ2-1, with 8 nucleotides matching TRBD1. Germline V gives CDR1 KGHSH, CDR2 LQKENI. The CDR3 loop spans 14 amino acids. Germline trimming cut 6 bases from V and 8 bases from J; bases unmatched to any gene: 9. CDR3 in amino acids: CASSPRTGFDEQFF. CDR3 DNA sequence: TGTGCCAGCTCGCCAAGGACAGGGTTCGATGAGCAGTTCTTC. Drawing the rest from reference TRBV18 and TRBJ2-1, the complete variable domain is NAGVMQNPRHLVRRRGQEARLRCSPMKGHSHVYWYRQLPEEGLKFMVYLQKENIIDESGMPKERFSAEFPKEGPSILRIQQVVRGDSAAYFCASSPRTGFDEQFFGPGTRLTVL.

The chain links TRBV5-1 to TRBJ2-1; no clear D gene. The germline CDR1 and CDR2 sequences are SGHRS and YFSETQ. The CDR3 has 14 amino acids. Trimming removed 4 bases from V and 8 bases from J, with 16 bases in between. The CDR3 loop reads CASSPVHSFHEQFF. The CDR3 bases are TGCGCCAGCAGCCCCGTCCACAGTTTCCATGAGCAGTTCTTC.